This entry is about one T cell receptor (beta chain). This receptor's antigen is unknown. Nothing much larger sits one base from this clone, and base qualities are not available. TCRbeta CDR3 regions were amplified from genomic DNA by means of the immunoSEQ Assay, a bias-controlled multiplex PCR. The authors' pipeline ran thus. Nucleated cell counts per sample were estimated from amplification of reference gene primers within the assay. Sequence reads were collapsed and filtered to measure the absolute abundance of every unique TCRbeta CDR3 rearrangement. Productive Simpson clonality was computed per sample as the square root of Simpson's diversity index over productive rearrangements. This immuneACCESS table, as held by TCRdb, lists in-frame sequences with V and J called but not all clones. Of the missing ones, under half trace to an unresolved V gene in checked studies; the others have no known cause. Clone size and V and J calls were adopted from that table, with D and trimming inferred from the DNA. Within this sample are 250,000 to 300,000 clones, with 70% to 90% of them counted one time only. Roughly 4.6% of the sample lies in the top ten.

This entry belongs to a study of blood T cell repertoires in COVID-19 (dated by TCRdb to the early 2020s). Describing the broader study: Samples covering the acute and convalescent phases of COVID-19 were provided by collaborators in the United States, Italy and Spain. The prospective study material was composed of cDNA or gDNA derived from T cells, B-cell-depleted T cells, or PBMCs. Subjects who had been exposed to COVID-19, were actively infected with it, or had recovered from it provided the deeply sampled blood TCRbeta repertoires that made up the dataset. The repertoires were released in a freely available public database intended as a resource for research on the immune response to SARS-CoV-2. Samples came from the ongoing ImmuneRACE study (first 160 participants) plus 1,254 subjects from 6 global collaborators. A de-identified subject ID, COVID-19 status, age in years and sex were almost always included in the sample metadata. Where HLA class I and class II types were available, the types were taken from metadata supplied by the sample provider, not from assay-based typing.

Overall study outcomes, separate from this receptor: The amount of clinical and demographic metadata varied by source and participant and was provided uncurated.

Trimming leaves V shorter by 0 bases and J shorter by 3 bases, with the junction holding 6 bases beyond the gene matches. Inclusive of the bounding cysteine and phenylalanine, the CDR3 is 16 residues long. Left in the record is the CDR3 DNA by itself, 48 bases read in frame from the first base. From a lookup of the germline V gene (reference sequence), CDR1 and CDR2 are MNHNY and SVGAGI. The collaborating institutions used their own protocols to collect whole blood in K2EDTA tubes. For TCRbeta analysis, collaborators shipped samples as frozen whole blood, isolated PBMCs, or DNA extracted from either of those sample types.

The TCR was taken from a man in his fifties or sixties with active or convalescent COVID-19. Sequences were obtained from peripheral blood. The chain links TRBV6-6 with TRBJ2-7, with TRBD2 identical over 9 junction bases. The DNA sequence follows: TGTGCCAGCAGTTACTCCATAGCGCGGGAGGGCTACGAGCAGTACTTC. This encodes CASSYSIAREGYEQYF.